This note documents a single T cell receptor (beta chain) sequence. Its antigen is currently not known. Qualities for individual bases were not recorded, and no much larger clone is one base off. The sample is drawn from a study (dated by TCRdb to about 2013). The sequencer listed for this sample is Illumina Genome Analyzer IIx. TCRdb's own reprocessing of the public reads used fastp at Q25 and MiXCR and kept productive beta chains. Identical CDR3 protein sequences are pooled into one entry, listed with their most common genes and DNA. Counted in this sample were some 15,000 distinct CDR3 sequences; about 30% of them appeared once. About 16% of the sample is in the top ten clones. The CDR3 runs 11 residues from the cysteine to the phenylalanine. CDR3 DNA only is kept here, 33 bases in frame from base 1. CDR1 SQVTM and CDR2 ANQGSEA are derived from the germline V gene. Here V drops 6 bases and J drops 7 bases, and the junction holds 4 bases not matched to any gene.

The rearranged chain carries TRBV29-1 and TRBJ1-1; 8 of the junction bases match TRBD1. Source material: blood. The clonotype was recovered from a human donor. The CDR3 corresponds to CSVLQGVEAFF. The sequence in DNA is TGCAGCGTCTTACAGGGGGTTGAAGCTTTCTTT.